This is a list of T cell receptor beta chains from one sample in a study of blood T cells in healthy people across ages. Each CDR3 protein is one row after TCRdb ran MiXCR on the 5' RACE reads. Among 540,000 or so distinct CDR3 sequences listed, about 26% were seen once. Material: blood. The receptors shown here come from a woman aged 70-85 years in good health. Both conserved end residues are part of each CDR3. The order of the fields is V gene, CDR3 length, D gene, clone size, J gene, CDR3 DNA, CDR3 protein. The D gene is left open where the match is weak. The listing skips clone size in some rows; elsewhere it reads once, few, many or a size class.

>TRBV18|12|NA|NA|TRBJ1-1
TGTGCCAGCTCACCAACACCAGGGGAAGCTTTCTTT
CASSPTPGEAFF
>TRBV2|15|TRBD2|few|TRBJ2-1
TGTGCCAGCAAGGAGCGGGGGGCCTCCTACAATGAGCAGTTCTTC
CASKERGASYNEQFF
>TRBV12-3/TRBV12-4|14|NA|NA|TRBJ1-2
TGTGCCAGCAGTTTCGGACGGCCTAACTATGGCTACACCTTC
CASSFGRPNYGYTF
>TRBV4-2|15|NA|NA|TRBJ2-3
TGTGCCAGCAGCCAACAGGGGACTAGCACAGATACGCAGTATTTT
CASSQQGTSTDTQYF
>TRBV28|16|NA|NA|TRBJ2-3
TGTGCCAGCAGACTTTTTACCGGGACTGGGGGAGATACGCAGTATTTT
CASRLFTGTGGDTQYF
>TRBV7-9|14|NA|many|TRBJ1-3
TGCGCCAGCAGCCCCGGCCTCTCTGGAAACACCATATATTTT
CASSPGLSGNTIYF
>TRBV7-9|16|NA|many|TRBJ1-4
TGTGCCAGCAGCTCCTGGACAGCGGAGGGTAATGAAAAACTGTTTTTT
CASSSWTAEGNEKLFF
>TRBV5-1|16|NA|once|TRBJ1-2
TGCGCCAGCAGCTTGGTGGCGCGCCGCACAAACTATGGCTACACCTTC
CASSLVARRTNYGYTF
>TRBV24-1|15|NA|NA|TRBJ2-5
TGTGCCACCAGTGACTCGACGGATCTCCAAGAGACCCAGTACTTC
CATSDSTDLQETQYF
>TRBV20-1|13|NA|NA|TRBJ2-7
TGCAGTGCTGCCCGGGACTTCTCCTACGAGCAGTACTTC
CSAARDFSYEQYF
>TRBV13|16|TRBD2|many|TRBJ2-1
TGTGCCAGCAGCTTAGGCACCGGGGGGGCCTACAATGAGCAGTTCTTC
CASSLGTGGAYNEQFF
>TRBV5-1|13|NA|few|TRBJ1-1
TGCGCCTGCAGCTTTACGGGCTACACTGAAGCTTTCTTT
CACSFTGYTEAFF
>TRBV4-3|13|NA|NA|TRBJ2-1
TGCGCCAGCAGCCAAGAAATGGGAGTTGAGCAGTTCTTC
CASSQEMGVEQFF
>TRBV7-2|19|TRBD2|few|TRBJ2-5
TGTGCCAGCAGCTTAGTTGGTAGCGGGGGCCCCACGTTCCAAGAGACCCAGTACTTC
CASSLVGSGGPTFQETQYF
>TRBV7-2|14|NA|few|TRBJ1-2
TGTGCCAGCAGCTTGGCAGGCGGCGCCTATGGCTACACCTTC
CASSLAGGAYGYTF
>TRBV20-1|17|NA|NA|TRBJ1-1
TGCAGTGCTAGAGAGGCGGGGAAGGGGCTAATGAACACTGAAGCTTTCTTT
CSAREAGKGLMNTEAFF
>TRBV7-8|13|NA|NA|TRBJ2-4
TGTGCCAGCAGCTTAGCGCAGGGAAACATTCAGTACTTC
CASSLAQGNIQYF
>TRBV24-1|18|TRBD2|few|TRBJ2-4
TGTGCCACCAGTGATGGCCTTCTAACGGGGGGGCCTTTATACATTCAGTACTTC
CATSDGLLTGGPLYIQYF
>TRBV28|15|NA|few|TRBJ2-3
TGTGCCACCAAGCCCCGTGGGGGATACACAGATACGCAGTATTTT
CATKPRGGYTDTQYF
>TRBV7-2|15|NA|NA|TRBJ2-5
TGTGCCAGCAGCTCACCTTCCAACGGTCAAGAGACCCAGTACTTC
CASSSPSNGQETQYF
>TRBV9|15|NA|NA|TRBJ2-2
TGTGCCAGCAGCGTAGGGGGGGCGATGACCGGGGAGCTGTTTTTT
CASSVGGAMTGELFF
>TRBV5-1|15|NA|NA|TRBJ2-3
TGCGCCAGCAGTCAATCGGAAGGGAGAGCAGATACGCAGTATTTT
CASSQSEGRADTQYF
>TRBV18|15|NA|NA|TRBJ1-2
TGTGCCAGCTCACCACAGGGTACACCCAACTATGGCTACACCTTC
CASSPQGTPNYGYTF
>TRBV3-1|14|TRBD2|few|TRBJ2-1
TGTGCCATCGGGACTAGCGGGGGGCACAATGAGCAGTTCTTC
CAIGTSGGHNEQFF
>TRBV5-1|14|NA|once|TRBJ2-2
TGCGCCAGCAACCCGACCGGGAACACCGGGGAGCTGTTTTTT
CASNPTGNTGELFF